The text below deals with one TCR beta chain. The target antigen is unknown. The ends were cut back, 3 bases at V and 4 bases at J, with 12 bases in the middle. CDR3 length: 15 amino acids. Germline CDR1 reads MGHRA; CDR2 reads YSYEKL. The data are from a study of T-cell reconstitution after alpha-beta-depleted transplantation in children. The authors prepared the TCRbeta library with unique molecular identifiers. TCRdb re-analysed the PCR reads in MiXCR, keeping a single row per CDR3 protein. The data hold about 250,000 distinct CDR3 sequences, with 20% to 30% observed a single time. Study results and caveats: T-cell counts and diversity at one year post-transplant came mainly from newly produced T cells. Expanded graft clones numbering several hundred reportedly gave rise to alpha-beta T cells about two months after transplant. The study traced high day-60 TCRbeta diversity in some patients to surviving recipient T cells and thymic progenitors.

This TCR came from a female patient aged 2-10 years who had a stem cell transplant for congenital amegakaryocytic thrombocytopenia, so the T cells may come from the graft donor. The sequencing here drew on PBMCs, mostly from graft donor cells, taken 360 days after TCRalphabeta/CD19-depleted stem cell transplant. This chain uses TRBV4-1 with TRBJ1-4; no clear D. CDR3 protein: CASSQAGIRNEKLFF. In DNA, the CDR3 is TGCGCCAGCAGCCAGGCCGGGATTCGTAATGAAAAACTGTTTTTT.